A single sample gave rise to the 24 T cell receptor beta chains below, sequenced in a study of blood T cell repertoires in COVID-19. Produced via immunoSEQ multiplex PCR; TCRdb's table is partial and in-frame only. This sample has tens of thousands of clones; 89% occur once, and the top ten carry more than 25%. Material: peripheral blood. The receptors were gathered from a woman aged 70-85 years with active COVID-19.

The CDR3 loop reads CASSQLTGAIPDTQYF. CDR3 coding DNA: TGTGCCAGCAGTCAGCTGACAGGGGCCATCCCAGATACGCAGTATTTT. This chain links TRBV7-2 with TRBJ2-3; 8 bases align to TRBD1. V was clipped by 6 bases and J by 4 bases; unmatched bases: 12. Germline V gene data show CDR1 as SGHTA and CDR2 as FQGNSA. The CDR3 is 16 residues long.

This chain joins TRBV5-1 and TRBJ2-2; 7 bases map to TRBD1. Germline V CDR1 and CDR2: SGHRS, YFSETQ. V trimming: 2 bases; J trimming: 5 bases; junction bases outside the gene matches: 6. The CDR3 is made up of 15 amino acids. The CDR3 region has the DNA TGCGCCAGCAGCTTTCGACAGGGCGGAACCGGGGAGCTGTTTTTT. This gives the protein CASSFRQGGTGELFF.

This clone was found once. In DNA, the CDR3 is TGCGCCAGCAGCCAATCGACAGGACGACAAGAGACCCAGTACTTC. It yields the protein CASSQSTGRQETQYF. J is TRBJ2-5 and V is TRBV4-3; tentatively, D is TRBD1 (6 bases). The CDR3 has 15 amino acids. V lost 2 bases to trimming and J lost 2 bases, with 12 bases between them. CDR1 is LGHNA and CDR2 is YSLEER in the germline V gene.

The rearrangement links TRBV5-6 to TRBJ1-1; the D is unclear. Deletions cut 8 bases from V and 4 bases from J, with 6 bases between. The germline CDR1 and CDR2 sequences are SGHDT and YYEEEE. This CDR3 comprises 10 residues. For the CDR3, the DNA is TGTGCCAGGGGGAGCACTGAAGCTTTCTTT. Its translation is CARGSTEAFF. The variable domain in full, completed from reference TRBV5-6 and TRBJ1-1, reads DAGVTQSPTHLIKTRGQQVTLRCSPKSGHDTVSWYQQALGQGPQFIFQYYEEEERQRGNFPDRFSGHQFPNYSSELNVNALLLGDSALYLCARGSTEAFFGQGTRLTVV.

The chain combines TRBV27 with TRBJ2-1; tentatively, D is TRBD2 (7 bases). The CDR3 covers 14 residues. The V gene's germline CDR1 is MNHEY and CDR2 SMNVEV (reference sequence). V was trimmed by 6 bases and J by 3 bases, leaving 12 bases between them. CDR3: CASRSGDIYNEQFF. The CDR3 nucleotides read TGTGCCAGCAGAAGCGGGGACATCTACAATGAGCAGTTCTTC.

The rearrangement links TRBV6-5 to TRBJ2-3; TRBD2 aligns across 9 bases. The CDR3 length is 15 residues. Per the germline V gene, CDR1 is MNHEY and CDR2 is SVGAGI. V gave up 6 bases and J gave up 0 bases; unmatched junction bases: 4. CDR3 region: CASRLAGPSTDTQYF. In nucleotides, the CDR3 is TGTGCCAGCAGGCTAGCGGGGCCTAGCACAGATACGCAGTATTTT.

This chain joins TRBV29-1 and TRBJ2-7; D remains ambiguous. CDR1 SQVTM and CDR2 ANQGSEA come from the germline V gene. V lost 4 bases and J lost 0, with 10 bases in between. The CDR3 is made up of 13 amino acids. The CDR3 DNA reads TGCAGCGTTGCATCGGTGAGCTCCTACGAGCAGTACTTC. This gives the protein CSVASVSSYEQYF.

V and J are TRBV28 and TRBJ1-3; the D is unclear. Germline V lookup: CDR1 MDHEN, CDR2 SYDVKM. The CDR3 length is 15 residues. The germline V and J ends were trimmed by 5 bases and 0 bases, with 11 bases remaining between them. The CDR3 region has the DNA TGTGCCAGCAGTATCACCCTCAGCTCTGGAAACACCATATATTTT. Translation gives CASSITLSSGNTIYF.

The CDR3 sequence is CASRGAAGVSGYTF. CDR3 DNA: TGTGCCAGCAGAGGGGCAGCAGGGGTCTCTGGCTACACCTTC. The chain recombines TRBV27 with TRBJ1-2, with D possibly being TRBD1 (6 bases). Germline assignment: CDR1 MNHEY and CDR2 SMNVEV (reference sequence). Trimming stripped 6 bases from V and 7 bases from J, with 18 bases between. This CDR3 spans 14 amino acids.

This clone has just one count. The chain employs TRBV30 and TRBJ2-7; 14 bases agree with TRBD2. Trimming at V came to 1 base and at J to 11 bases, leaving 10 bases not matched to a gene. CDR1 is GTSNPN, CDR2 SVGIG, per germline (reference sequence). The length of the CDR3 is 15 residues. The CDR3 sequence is CAWSAIGLAGGAEYF. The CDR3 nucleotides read TGTGCCTGGAGTGCTATTGGACTAGCGGGGGGCGCGGAGTACTTC.

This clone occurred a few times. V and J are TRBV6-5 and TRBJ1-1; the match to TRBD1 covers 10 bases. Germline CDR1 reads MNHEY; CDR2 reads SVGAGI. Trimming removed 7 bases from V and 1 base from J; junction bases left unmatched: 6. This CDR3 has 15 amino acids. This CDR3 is CASTLTGGTNTEAFF. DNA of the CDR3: TGTGCCAGCACCCTGACAGGGGGCACGAACACTGAAGCTTTCTTT.

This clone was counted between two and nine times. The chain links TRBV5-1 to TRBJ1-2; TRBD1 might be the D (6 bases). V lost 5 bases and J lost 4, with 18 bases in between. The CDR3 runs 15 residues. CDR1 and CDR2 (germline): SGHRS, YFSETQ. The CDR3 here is CASRSEPGVTYGYTF. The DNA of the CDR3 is TGCGCCAGCAGATCCGAGCCAGGGGTGACCTATGGCTACACCTTC.

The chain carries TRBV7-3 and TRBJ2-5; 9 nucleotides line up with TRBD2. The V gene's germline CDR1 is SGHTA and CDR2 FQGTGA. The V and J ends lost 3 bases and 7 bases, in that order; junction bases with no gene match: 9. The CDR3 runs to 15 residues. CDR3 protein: CASSLAGGPRATQYF. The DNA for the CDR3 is TGTGCCAGCAGCTTGGCGGGGGGGCCACGGGCGACCCAGTACTTC.

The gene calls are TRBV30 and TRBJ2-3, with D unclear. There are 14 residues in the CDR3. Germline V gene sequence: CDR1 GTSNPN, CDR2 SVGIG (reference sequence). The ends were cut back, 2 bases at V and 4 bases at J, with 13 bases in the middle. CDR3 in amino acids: CAWSRGQSADTQYF. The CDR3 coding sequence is TGTGCCTGGAGTAGAGGTCAGTCGGCAGATACGCAGTATTTT.

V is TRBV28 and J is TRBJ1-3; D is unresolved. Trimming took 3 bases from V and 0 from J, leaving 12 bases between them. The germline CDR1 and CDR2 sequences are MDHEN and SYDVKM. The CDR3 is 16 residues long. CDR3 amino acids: CASSFGQQFSGNTIYF. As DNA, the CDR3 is TGTGCCAGCAGTTTTGGCCAACAGTTCTCTGGAAACACCATATATTTT.

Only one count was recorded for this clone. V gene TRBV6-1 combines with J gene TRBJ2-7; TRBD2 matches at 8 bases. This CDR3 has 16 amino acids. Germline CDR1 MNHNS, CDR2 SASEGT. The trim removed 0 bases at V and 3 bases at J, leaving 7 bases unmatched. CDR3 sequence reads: CASSEAPRGGGYEQYF. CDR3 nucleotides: TGTGCCAGCAGTGAAGCTCCTCGGGGGGGCGGCTACGAGCAGTACTTC.

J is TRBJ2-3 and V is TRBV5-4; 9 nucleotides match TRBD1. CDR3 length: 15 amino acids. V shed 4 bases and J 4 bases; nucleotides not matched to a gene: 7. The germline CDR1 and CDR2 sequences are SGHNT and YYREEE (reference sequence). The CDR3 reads CASSLDRGFADTQYF. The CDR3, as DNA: TGTGCCAGCAGCCTAGACAGGGGGTTCGCAGATACGCAGTATTTT.

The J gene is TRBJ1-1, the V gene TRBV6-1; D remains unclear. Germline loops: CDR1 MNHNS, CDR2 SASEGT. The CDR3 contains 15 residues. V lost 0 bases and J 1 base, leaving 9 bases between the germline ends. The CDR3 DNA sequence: TGTGCCAGCAGTGAAGCCCAGCGAGGGAACACTGAAGCTTTCTTT. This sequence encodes CASSEAQRGNTEAFF.

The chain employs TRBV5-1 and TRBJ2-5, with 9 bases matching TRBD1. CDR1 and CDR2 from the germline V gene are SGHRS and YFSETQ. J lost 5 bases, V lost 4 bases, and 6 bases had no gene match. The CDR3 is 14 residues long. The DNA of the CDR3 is TGCGCCAGCAGCCAGGGACAGGGAGGGGAGACCCAGTACTTC. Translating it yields CASSQGQGGETQYF. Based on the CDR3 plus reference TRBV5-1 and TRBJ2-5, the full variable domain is KAGVTQTPRYLIKTRGQQVTLSCSPISGHRSVSWYQQTPGQGLQFLFEYFSETQRNKGNFPGRFSGRQFSNSRSEMNVSTLELGDSALYLCASSQGQGGETQYFGPGTRLLVL.

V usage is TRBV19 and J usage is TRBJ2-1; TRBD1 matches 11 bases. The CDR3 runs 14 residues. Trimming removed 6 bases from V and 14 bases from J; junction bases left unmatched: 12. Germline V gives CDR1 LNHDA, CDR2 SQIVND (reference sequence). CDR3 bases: TGTGCCAGTAGGATCACAAGAGGACAGGGGGCTGAGTTCTTC. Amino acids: CASRITRGQGAEFF.

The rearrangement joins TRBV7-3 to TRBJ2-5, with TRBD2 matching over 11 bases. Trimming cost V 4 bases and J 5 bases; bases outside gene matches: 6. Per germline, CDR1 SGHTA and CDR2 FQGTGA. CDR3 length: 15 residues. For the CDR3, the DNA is TGTGCCAGCAGCTCAATGACTAGCGGGGTGGAGACCCAGTACTTC. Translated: CASSSMTSGVETQYF. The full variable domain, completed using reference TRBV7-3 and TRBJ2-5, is GAGVSQTPSNKVTEKGKYVELRCDPISGHTALYWYRQSLGQGPEFLIYFQGTGAADDSGLPNDRFFAVRPEGSVSTLKIQRTERGDSAVYLCASSSMTSGVETQYFGPGTRLLVL.

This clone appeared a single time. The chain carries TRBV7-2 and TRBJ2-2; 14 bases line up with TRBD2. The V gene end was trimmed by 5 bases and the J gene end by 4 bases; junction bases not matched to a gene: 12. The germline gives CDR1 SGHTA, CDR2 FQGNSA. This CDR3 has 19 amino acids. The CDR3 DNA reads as TGTGCCAGCAGCCCTTTCCGACTAGCGGGGGGGCGGAGCACCGGGGAGCTGTTTTTT. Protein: CASSPFRLAGGRSTGELFF. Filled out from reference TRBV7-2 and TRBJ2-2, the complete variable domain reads GAGVSQSPSNKVTEKGKDVELRCDPISGHTALYWYRQSLGQGLEFLIYFQGNSAPDKSGLPSDRFSAERTGGSVSTLTIQRTQQEDSAVYLCASSPFRLAGGRSTGELFFGEGSRLTVL.

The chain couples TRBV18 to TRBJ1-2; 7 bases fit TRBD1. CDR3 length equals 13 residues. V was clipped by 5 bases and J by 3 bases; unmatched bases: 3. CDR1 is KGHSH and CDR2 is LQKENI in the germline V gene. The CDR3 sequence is CASSRGQDYGYTF. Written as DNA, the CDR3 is TGTGCCAGCTCAAGGGGGCAGGACTATGGCTACACCTTC.

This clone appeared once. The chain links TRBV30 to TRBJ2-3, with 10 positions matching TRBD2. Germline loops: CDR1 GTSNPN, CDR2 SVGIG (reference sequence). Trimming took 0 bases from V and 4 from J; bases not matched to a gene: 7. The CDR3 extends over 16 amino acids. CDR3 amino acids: CAWSVGLAGVADTQYF. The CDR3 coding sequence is TGTGCCTGGAGTGTAGGGCTAGCGGGGGTGGCAGATACGCAGTATTTT.